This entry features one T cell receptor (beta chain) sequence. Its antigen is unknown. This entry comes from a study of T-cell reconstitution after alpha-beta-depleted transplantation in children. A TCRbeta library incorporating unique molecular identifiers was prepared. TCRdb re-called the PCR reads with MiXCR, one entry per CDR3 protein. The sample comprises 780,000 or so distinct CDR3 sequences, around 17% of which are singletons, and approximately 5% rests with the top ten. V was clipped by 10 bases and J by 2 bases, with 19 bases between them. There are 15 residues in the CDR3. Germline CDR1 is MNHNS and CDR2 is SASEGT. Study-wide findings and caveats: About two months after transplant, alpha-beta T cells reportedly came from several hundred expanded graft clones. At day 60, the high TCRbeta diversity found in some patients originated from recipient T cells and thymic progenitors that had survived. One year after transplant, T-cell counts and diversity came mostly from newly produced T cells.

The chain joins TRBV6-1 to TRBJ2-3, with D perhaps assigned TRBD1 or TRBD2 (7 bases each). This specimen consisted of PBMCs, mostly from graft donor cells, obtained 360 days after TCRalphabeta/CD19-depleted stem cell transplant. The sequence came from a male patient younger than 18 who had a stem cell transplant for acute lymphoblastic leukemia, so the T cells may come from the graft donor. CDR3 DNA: TGTGCCACCACAAGCGGGACAGCTTCCACAGATACGCAGTATTTT. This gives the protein CATTSGTASTDTQYF.